The sequence of this T cell receptor (beta chain) was determined in a study of blood T cell repertoires in COVID-19. Across the study: Italy, Spain and the United States were the sources of the convalescent and acute COVID-19 samples. In each case, the material was cDNA or gDNA derived from T cells, B-cell-depleted T cells, or PBMCs.

Method: immunoSEQ multiplex PCR; TCRdb's copy keeps in-frame clones and lacks some. The sample yields about 300,000 clones, under 90% seen once. Exposed enrollees encountered a COVID-19 case at some point within 2 weeks before study entry. The V segment lost 0 bases and the J segment 6 bases; nucleotides outside the gene matches: 9. The germline gives CDR1 SGHTS, CDR2 YDEGEE. The CDR3 extends over 18 amino acids. This TCR came from a woman between 50 and 59 years old who had been exposed to COVID-19. The chain carries TRBV5-8 and TRBJ2-2; 12 positions match TRBD2. Specimen: PBMCs or T cells enriched from blood (not recorded which). CDR3 bases: TGTGCCAGCAGCTTGGGGACTAGCGGGGAAAACTGGCCCGGGGAGCTGTTTTTT. It specifies CASSLGTSGENWPGELFF.